The 17 T cell receptor beta chains presented below share a single source sample, sequenced in a study of CD8 T cell repertoires and HIV-1 epitope variants (dated by TCRdb to between 2020 and 2021). The method was the immunoSEQ multiplex PCR assay. Here the immuneACCESS table is served through TCRdb, limited to in-frame sequences with V and J called. Missing clones are a known gap in these copies; in checked studies unresolved V genes cover under half, and the rest lacks a known reason. In this sample the table shows a few thousand clones, 50% to 75% of which occur a single time. The ten largest clones add up to 43% of the sample. Antigens for these TCRs are unknown. The sample comprised cultured CD8+ T cells derived from PBMCs. These receptors all stem from a male donor with HIV.

The chain employs TRBV4-1 and TRBJ1-1, with unresolved D. The CDR3 has 15 amino acids. V was clipped by 0 bases and J by 3 bases, with 11 bases between them. In germline, CDR1 is MGHRA, CDR2 YSYEKL. This CDR3 is CASSQEAREDTEAFF. CDR3 nucleotides: TGCGCCAGCAGCCAAGAAGCCCGAGAGGACACTGAAGCTTTCTTT.

This chain links TRBV5-1 with TRBJ1-4; 9 bases match TRBD1. The V and J ends lost 0 bases and 3 bases, in that order; junction bases with no gene match: 0. Germline CDR1 and CDR2: SGHRS and YFSETQ. The CDR3 consists of 15 residues. For the CDR3, the DNA is TGCGCCAGCAGCTTGGGGACAGGGGCTAATGAAAAACTGTTTTTT. Protein product: CASSLGTGANEKLFF.

This sequence joins TRBV27 and TRBJ2-1; 8 nucleotides align to TRBD1. The CDR3 contains 14 residues. Germline CDR1 is MNHEY and CDR2 is SMNVEV (reference sequence). After removal of 4 bases from V and 7 bases from J, the junction contained 6 bases not matched to a gene. The DNA for the CDR3 is TGTGCCAGCAGTTCCCGGACAGGGATAAATGAGCAGTTCTTC. Protein sequence: CASSSRTGINEQFF.

The chain recombines TRBV25-1 with TRBJ2-7; 8 positions agree with TRBD2. This CDR3 is built from 16 residues. The V segment lost 2 bases and the J segment 0 bases; nucleotides outside the gene matches: 6. Per germline, CDR1 MGHDK and CDR2 SYGVNS. The CDR3 sequence: CASSESEREISYEQYF. The CDR3 nucleotides are TGTGCCAGCAGTGAAAGCGAGCGGGAGATCTCCTACGAGCAGTACTTC.

V is TRBV7-8 and J is TRBJ1-1; D is perhaps TRBD1 (6 bases). V gave up 6 bases and J gave up 1 base, with 15 bases separating them. The CDR3 is 15 residues long. Per the germline V gene, CDR1 is SGHVS and CDR2 is FQNEAQ. The CDR3 DNA is TGTGCCAGCAGTTCGACCTTGGGACAGAACACTGAAGCTTTCTTT. The encoded protein is CASSSTLGQNTEAFF.

The rearrangement uses TRBV5-1 and TRBJ2-1; D perhaps matches TRBD2 (5 bases). The V gene's germline CDR1 is SGHRS and CDR2 YFSETQ. There are 15 residues in the CDR3. V was clipped by 4 bases and J by 7 bases, with 18 bases between them. CDR3 loop: CASSEVGEEVNEQFF. DNA for the CDR3: TGCGCCAGCAGCGAGGTCGGAGAGGAGGTTAATGAGCAGTTCTTC. Full variable domain (outside the CDR3, taken from reference TRBV5-1 and TRBJ2-1): KAGVTQTPRYLIKTRGQQVTLSCSPISGHRSVSWYQQTPGQGLQFLFEYFSETQRNKGNFPGRFSGRQFSNSRSEMNVSTLELGDSALYLCASSEVGEEVNEQFFGPGTRLTVL.

The genes are TRBV6-4 and TRBJ2-7; D is unresolved. This CDR3 comprises 12 residues. V was cut by 7 bases and J by 7 bases, with 14 bases left in between. CDR1 and CDR2 (germline): MRHNA, SNTAGT. CDR3 loop: CASTPYPWEQYF. CDR3 DNA: TGTGCCAGCACCCCTTACCCCTGGGAGCAGTACTTC.

The rearrangement joins TRBV7-3 to TRBJ2-1; 11 nucleotides line up with TRBD2. There are 15 residues in the CDR3. Trimming cost V 5 bases and J 8 bases; bases outside gene matches: 8. Germline V CDR1 and CDR2: SGHTA, FQGTGA. Written as DNA, the CDR3 is TGTGCCAGCAGCCTAAATAGCGGGGGGGAGGATGAGCAGTTCTTC. Residues: CASSLNSGGEDEQFF.

The chain carries TRBV21-1 and TRBJ1-6. TRBV21-1 is a known pseudogene. The CDR3 spans 19 residues. CDR3 residues: CASSKEGKRPCSYNSPLHF. The DNA for the CDR3 is TGTGCCAGCAGCAAAGAAGGTAAAAGACCCTGCTCCTATAATTCACCCCTCCACTTT.

V and J are TRBV6-4 and TRBJ2-7; 9 bases are shared with TRBD1. The CDR3 loop spans 13 amino acids. Trimming at V came to 0 bases and at J to 6 bases, leaving 0 bases not matched to a gene. CDR1 is MRHNA, CDR2 SNTAGT, per germline. The CDR3 protein is CASSDSDRGEQYF. The CDR3 DNA is TGTGCCAGCAGTGACTCGGACAGGGGCGAGCAGTACTTC.

The chain couples TRBV7-3 to TRBJ2-3, with 7 bases lining up with TRBD2. This CDR3 has 15 amino acids. Germline V gene sequence: CDR1 SGHTA, CDR2 FQGTGA. V lost 1 base and J lost 4; bases outside the gene matches: 5. CDR3 in DNA: TGTGCCAGCAGCTTAAGTGGCGGGGGATCAGATACGCAGTATTTT. Protein product: CASSLSGGGSDTQYF. Supplemented by reference TRBV7-3 and TRBJ2-3, the full variable domain reads GAGVSQTPSNKVTEKGKYVELRCDPISGHTALYWYRQSLGQGPEFLIYFQGTGAADDSGLPNDRFFAVRPEGSVSTLKIQRTERGDSAVYLCASSLSGGGSDTQYFGPGTRLTVL.

This clone was seen a few times. The chain is built from TRBV5-1 and TRBJ2-7, with 11 bases matching TRBD1. V lost 2 bases to trimming and J lost 5 bases; unmatched junction nucleotides: 3. CDR1 is SGHRS and CDR2 is YFSETQ in the germline V gene. This CDR3 comprises 14 residues. In DNA, the CDR3 is TGCGCCAGCAGCTTAGGGACAGGGGGTCACGAGCAGTACTTC. It codes for CASSLGTGGHEQYF.

The V gene is TRBV6-4, the J gene TRBJ2-2; D perhaps matches TRBD1 (7 bases). CDR3 size: 15 residues. CDR1 is MRHNA and CDR2 is SNTAGT in the germline V gene. Trimming stripped 6 bases from V and 2 bases from J, with 13 bases between. CDR3 bases: TGTGCCAGCAGCGACAGGGAGGCAAACACCGGGGAGCTGTTTTTT. Amino acids: CASSDREANTGELFF.

CDR3 nucleotide sequence: TGTGCCAGCAGTTACTCGGAGAACACTGAAGCTTTCTTT. This encodes CASSYSENTEAFF. The chain combines TRBV6-5 with TRBJ1-1, with D uncertain. The CDR3 totals 13 residues. Trimming stripped 0 bases from V and 1 base from J, with 3 bases between. Germline lookup yields CDR1 MNHEY and CDR2 SVGAGI.

The table lists this clone with a count of one. The chain carries TRBV5-1 and TRBJ1-2, with 8 bases that match TRBD1. V gave up 0 bases and J gave up 7 bases; unmatched junction bases: 2. The CDR3 sequence is 13 residues long. Germline V CDR1 and CDR2: SGHRS, YFSETQ. In DNA form, the CDR3 reads TGCGCCAGCAGCTTGGCAGGGGGCGGTGGCTACACCTTC. Protein: CASSLAGGGGYTF.

The chain links TRBV6-6 to TRBJ2-7; D possibly corresponds to TRBD2 (6 bases). The germline V and J ends were trimmed by 0 bases and 1 base, with 13 bases remaining between them. Germline V gene data show CDR1 as MNHNY and CDR2 as SVGAGI (reference sequence). The CDR3 sequence is 16 residues long. CDR3 bases: TGTGCCAGCAGTTACTCGAGGGCTAGCGCGTCCTACGAGCAGTACTTC. Protein: CASSYSRASASYEQYF.

The rearrangement joins TRBV10-2 to TRBJ2-7; 15 bases match TRBD2. V trimming: 2 bases; J trimming: 4 bases; junction bases outside the gene matches: 3. The germline V gene encodes CDR1 WSHSY and CDR2 SAAADI. This CDR3 is 16 amino acids long. Here the CDR3 reads CASSEGLAGGLYEQYF. Here the CDR3 DNA reads TGCGCCAGCAGTGAGGGACTAGCGGGAGGGCTATACGAGCAGTACTTC.